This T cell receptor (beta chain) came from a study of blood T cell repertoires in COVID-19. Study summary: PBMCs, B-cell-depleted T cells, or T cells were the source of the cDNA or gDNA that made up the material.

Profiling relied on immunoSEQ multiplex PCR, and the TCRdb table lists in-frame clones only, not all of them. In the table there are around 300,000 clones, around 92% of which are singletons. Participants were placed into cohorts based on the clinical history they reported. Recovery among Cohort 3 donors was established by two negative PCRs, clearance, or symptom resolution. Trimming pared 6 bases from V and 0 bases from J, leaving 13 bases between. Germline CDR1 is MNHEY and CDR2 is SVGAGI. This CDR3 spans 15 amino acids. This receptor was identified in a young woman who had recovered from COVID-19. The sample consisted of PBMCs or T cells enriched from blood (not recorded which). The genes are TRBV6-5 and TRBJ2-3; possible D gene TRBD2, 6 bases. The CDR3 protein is CASRLTLASTDTQYF. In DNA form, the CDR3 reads TGTGCCAGCAGACTCACACTAGCCAGCACAGATACGCAGTATTTT.